The rows below give T cell receptor beta chains drawn from one sample of a study of T cell repertoires in cytomegalovirus infection. TCRdb redid the calling of the reads with MiXCR, one entry per CDR3 protein. The sample lists approximately 910,000 distinct CDR3 sequences, approximately 31% occurring once. These receptors have no identified antigens. The sample was cultured CD8+ T cells from PBMCs, taken from culture after CMV antigen stimulation. These receptors all stem from a human donor in good health (CMV status not recorded). Some clones in this sample may be carry-over from other donors' samples. Each CDR3 is given with its conserved first and last residue. The D gene is left open where the match is weak. Only part of the rows carry a size: once, few, many, or a class if the clone is expanded.

>TRBJ2-1|.|.|TRBV7-6
CASSFSREKYNEQFF
TGTGCCAGCAGCTTCTCCCGGGAGAAATACAATGAGCAGTTCTTC
>TRBJ2-3|.|TRBD2|TRBV20-1
CSAIPSGGATDTQYF
TGCAGTGCAATCCCTAGCGGGGGAGCCACCGATACGCAGTATTTT
>TRBJ2-7|.|TRBD1|TRBV7-9
CASSLRGPEDRGVEQYF
TGTGCCAGCAGCCTCCGGGGCCCTGAGGACAGGGGGGTCGAGCAGTACTTC
>TRBJ2-5|.|TRBD2|TRBV20-1
CSARGPGLAGSQETQYF
TGCAGTGCTCGTGGGCCGGGACTAGCGGGGTCCCAAGAGACCCAGTACTTC
>TRBJ2-1|.|.|TRBV27
CASSFLTGVFSYNEQFF
TGTGCCAGCAGTTTCTTGACAGGCGTGTTCTCCTACAATGAGCAGTTCTTC
>TRBJ1-6|.|.|TRBV4-1
CASSQGGQSNSPLHF
TGCGCCAGCAGCCAAGGAGGGCAGTCAAATTCACCCCTCCACTTT
>TRBJ1-5|.|TRBD1|TRBV7-9
CASSSGQQHQPQHF
TGTGCCAGCAGCTCGGGACAGCAACATCAGCCCCAGCATTTT
>TRBJ2-1|few|.|TRBV7-8
CASSLELSGYNEQFF
TGTGCCAGCAGCTTAGAGCTTTCGGGGTACAATGAGCAGTTCTTC
>TRBJ1-3|.|.|TRBV20-1
CSARTASGNTIYF
TGCAGTGCTAGGACTGCCTCTGGAAACACCATATATTTT
>TRBJ1-1|.|.|TRBV13
CASSYPSGAKAFF
TGTGCCAGCAGCTACCCTTCGGGGGCGAAAGCTTTCTTT
>TRBJ2-1|few|.|TRBV5-3
CASSLGRGAGLEQFF
TGTGCCAGCAGCTTGGGGAGGGGGGCCGGCCTCGAGCAGTTTTTC
>TRBJ2-5|.|.|TRBV24-1
CATSDPWGLQETQYF
TGTGCCACCAGTGACCCCTGGGGCTTACAAGAGACCCAGTACTTC
>TRBJ1-5|.|.|TRBV6-1
CASGAGGNQPQHF
TGTGCCAGCGGGGCAGGGGGCAATCAGCCCCAGCATTTT
>TRBJ2-7|.|.|TRBV7-9
CASSSDRNSYEQYF
TGTGCCAGCAGCTCGGACAGAAACTCCTACGAGCAGTACTTC
>TRBJ2-7|few|TRBD1|TRBV2
CASSEVDRAGEQYF
TGTGCCAGCAGTGAAGTGGACAGGGCCGGCGAGCAGTACTTC
>TRBJ1-2|few|.|TRBV27
CASSFFVGAEDGYTF
TGTGCCAGCAGTTTTTTCGTAGGGGCGGAGGATGGCTACACCTTC
>TRBJ2-1|.|TRBD1|TRBV7-6
CASSLAGGTGANNEQFF
TGTGCCAGCAGCTTAGCGGGGGGGACAGGGGCCAACAATGAGCAGTTCTTC
>TRBJ2-5|.|TRBD2|TRBV19
CASSPRTSVGETQYF
TGTGCCAGTAGTCCAAGGACTAGCGTGGGGGAGACCCAGTACTTC
>TRBJ1-1|.|.|TRBV4-2
CASSQGEGLSTEAFF
TGTGCCAGCAGCCAAGGAGAAGGTCTGAGCACTGAAGCTTTCTTT
>TRBJ2-3|.|TRBD2|TRBV28
CASSFLLAGGDTQYF
TGTGCCAGCAGTTTCTTACTAGCGGGGGGTGATACGCAGTATTTT
>TRBJ2-3|.|.|TRBV5-1
CASSLAGYEDTQYF
TGCGCCAGCAGCTTGGCCGGGTACGAAGATACGCAGTATTTT
>TRBJ2-1|few|TRBD2|TRBV7-9
CASSSSSDLAGGSSYNEQFF
TGTGCCAGCAGCTCCTCCTCAGATCTAGCGGGGGGGAGTTCCTACAATGAGCAGTTCTTC
>TRBJ1-5|few|.|TRBV7-6
CASSLAKGLGDQPQHF
TGTGCCAGCAGCTTAGCAAAGGGTCTGGGGGATCAGCCCCAGCATTTT
>TRBJ1-1|few|.|TRBV29-1
CSVERNTEAFF
TGCAGCGTTGAACGGAACACTGAAGCTTTCTTT
>TRBJ1-6|.|.|TRBV19
CASSTRDTTNSPLHF
TGTGCCAGTAGTACAAGAGACACAACTAATTCACCCCTCCACTTT
>TRBJ1-4|few|TRBD1|TRBV12-3/TRBV12-4
CASRLGQINEKLFF
TGTGCCAGCAGGTTGGGACAGATAAATGAAAAACTGTTTTTT
>TRBJ2-3|.|TRBD2|TRBV27
CASNPLVTGGPTDTQYF
TGTGCCAGCAATCCCTTGGTAACGGGGGGGCCCACAGATACGCAGTATTTT